This T cell receptor (beta chain) derives from a study of graft-versus-host responses after intestinal transplantation. Assay: immunoSEQ multiplex PCR; the TCRdb copy retains only in-frame clones and omits some. The sample consists of tens of thousands of clones, less than 95% of them appearing once. Germline V lookup: CDR1 SGHRS, CDR2 YFSETQ. V lost 3 bases to trimming and J lost 7 bases; unmatched junction nucleotides: 5. The CDR3 spans 15 residues. The clonotype was recovered from a human patient who received an intestinal transplant, so some T cells may come from the graft donor. The sample consisted of PBMCs, taken approximately 360 days after intestinal transplant. V gene TRBV5-1 combines with J gene TRBJ2-1; 12 positions agree with TRBD2. DNA of the CDR3: TGCGCCAGCAGCTCACTAGCGGGGGGCTCTAATGAGCAGTTCTTC. This codes for CASSSLAGGSNEQFF.